This record looks at one T cell receptor (beta chain) sequence and its context. These data belong to a study of T cell responses to AZD1222 COVID-19 vaccine. The CDR3 covers 15 residues. Germline V gene lookup returns CDR1 SNHLY and CDR2 FYNNEI. Deletions cut 4 bases from V and 2 bases from J, with 14 bases between. The method was immunoSEQ multiplex PCR; TCRdb's version includes in-frame clones alone and lacks a portion of them. The table lists fewer than 150,000 clones, about 90% of them singletons. The gene calls are TRBV2 and TRBJ1-2; no definite D call. The TCR originated in an adult in good health. This material consisted of peripheral blood, taken on day 0 of AZD1222 vaccination. The DNA of the CDR3 is TGTGCCAGCAGTGCCTTCCTAGAACGAAACTATGGCTACACCTTC. Protein: CASSAFLERNYGYTF.